This T cell receptor (beta chain) was sequenced in a study of blood T cell repertoires in COVID-19. As for the study in general: Some COVID-19 samples were acute and others convalescent; all came from the United States, Italy and Spain.

A few counts support this clone. The identical CDR3 is also encoded by other nucleotide sequences in the sample. Generated by immunoSEQ multiplex PCR, the TCRdb table keeps only in-frame clones and is missing some. The data show around 180,000 clones, around two thirds seen once. The CDR3 is made up of 13 amino acids. Per germline, CDR1 ENHRY and CDR2 SYGVKD. V lost 3 bases, J lost 4 bases, and 6 bases lay in between. The chain uses TRBV10-3 and TRBJ2-2; D perhaps matches TRBD2 (5 bases). Material: peripheral blood. This TCR came from a woman of 80 years or more with acute or convalescent COVID-19. Here the CDR3 DNA reads TGTGCCATCAGTGAAGAGGGCACCGGGGAGCTGTTTTTT. It codes for CAISEEGTGELFF.